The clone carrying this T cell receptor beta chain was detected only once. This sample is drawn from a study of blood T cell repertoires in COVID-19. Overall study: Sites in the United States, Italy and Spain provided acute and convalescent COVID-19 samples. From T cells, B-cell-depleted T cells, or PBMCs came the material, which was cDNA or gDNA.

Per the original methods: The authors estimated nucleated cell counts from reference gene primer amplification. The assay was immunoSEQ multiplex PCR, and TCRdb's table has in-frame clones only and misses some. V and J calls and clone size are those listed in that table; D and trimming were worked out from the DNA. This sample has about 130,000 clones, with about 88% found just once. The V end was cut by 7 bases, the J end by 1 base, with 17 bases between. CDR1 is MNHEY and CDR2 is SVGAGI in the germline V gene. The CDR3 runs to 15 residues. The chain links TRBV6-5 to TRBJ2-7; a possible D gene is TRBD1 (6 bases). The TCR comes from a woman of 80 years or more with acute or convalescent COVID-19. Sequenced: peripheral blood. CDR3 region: CASKQGQTFSYEQYF. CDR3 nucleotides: TGTGCCAGCAAGCAAGGACAGACGTTTTCCTACGAGCAGTACTTC.